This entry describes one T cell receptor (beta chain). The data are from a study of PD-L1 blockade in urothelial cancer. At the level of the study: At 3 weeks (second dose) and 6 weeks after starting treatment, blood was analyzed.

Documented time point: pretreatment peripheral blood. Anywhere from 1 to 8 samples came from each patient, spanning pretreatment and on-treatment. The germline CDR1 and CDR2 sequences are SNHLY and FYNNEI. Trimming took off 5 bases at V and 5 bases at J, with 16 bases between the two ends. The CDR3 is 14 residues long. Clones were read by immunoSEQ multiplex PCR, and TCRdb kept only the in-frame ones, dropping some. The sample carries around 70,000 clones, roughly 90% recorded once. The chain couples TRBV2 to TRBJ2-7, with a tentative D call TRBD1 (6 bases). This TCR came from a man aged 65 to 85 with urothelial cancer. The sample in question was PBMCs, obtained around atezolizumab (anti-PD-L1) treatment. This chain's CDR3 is CASSNPTGKDEQYF. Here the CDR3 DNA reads TGTGCCAGCAGTAACCCGACAGGTAAAGACGAGCAGTACTTC.